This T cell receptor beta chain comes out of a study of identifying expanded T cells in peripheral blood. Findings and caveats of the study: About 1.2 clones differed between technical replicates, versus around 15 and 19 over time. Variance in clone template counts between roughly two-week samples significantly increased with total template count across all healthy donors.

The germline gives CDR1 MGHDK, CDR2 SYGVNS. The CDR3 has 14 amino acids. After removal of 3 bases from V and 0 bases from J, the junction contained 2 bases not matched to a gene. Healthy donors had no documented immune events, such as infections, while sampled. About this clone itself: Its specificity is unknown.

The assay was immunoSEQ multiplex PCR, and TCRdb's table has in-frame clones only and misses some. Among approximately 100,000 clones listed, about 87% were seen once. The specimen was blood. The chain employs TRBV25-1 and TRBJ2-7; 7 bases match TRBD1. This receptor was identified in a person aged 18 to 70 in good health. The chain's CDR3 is CASSEDRSSYEQYF. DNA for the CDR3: TGTGCCAGCAGTGAGGACAGGAGCTCCTACGAGCAGTACTTC.